This passage covers 3 T cell receptor beta chains from one sample sequenced in a study of identical twins. One entry per CDR3 protein, called by TCRdb with MiXCR from the 5' RACE reads. The data show 1.5 million to 2 million distinct CDR3 sequences, 32% seen once. Sequencing input: cord blood. Receptors were obtained from a newborn girl in good health.

The chain recombines TRBV20-1 with TRBJ2-1; D gene unclear. Germline CDR1 DFQATT, CDR2 SNEGSKA (reference sequence). The CDR3 is 13 amino acids. Deletions cut 0 bases from V and 3 bases from J, with 6 bases between. DNA of the CDR3: TGCAGTGCTAGAGACTGGCTCTACAATGAGCAGTTCTTC. Its translation is CSARDWLYNEQFF.

This clonotype was picked up many times. The chain is built from TRBV10-3 and TRBJ1-1; tentative D call: TRBD1 (5 bases). The CDR3 has 17 amino acids. The germline V gene has CDR1 ENHRY and CDR2 SYGVKD. V gave up 6 bases and J gave up 0 bases, with 20 bases separating them. The CDR3 reads CAISSQTGTDMNTEAFF. The CDR3, as DNA: TGTGCCATCAGCTCCCAGACCGGGACGGACATGAACACTGAAGCTTTCTTT.

This clonotype was observed a handful of times. The chain employs TRBV2 and TRBJ2-7; D may be TRBD1 (6 bases). This CDR3 has 15 amino acids. CDR1 and CDR2 (germline): SNHLY, FYNNEI. V was cut by 3 bases and J by 0 bases, with 12 bases left in between. CDR3 sequence (DNA): TGTGCCAGCAGTGAGGACAGTTTGAGCTCCTACGAGCAGTACTTC. As protein: CASSEDSLSSYEQYF.